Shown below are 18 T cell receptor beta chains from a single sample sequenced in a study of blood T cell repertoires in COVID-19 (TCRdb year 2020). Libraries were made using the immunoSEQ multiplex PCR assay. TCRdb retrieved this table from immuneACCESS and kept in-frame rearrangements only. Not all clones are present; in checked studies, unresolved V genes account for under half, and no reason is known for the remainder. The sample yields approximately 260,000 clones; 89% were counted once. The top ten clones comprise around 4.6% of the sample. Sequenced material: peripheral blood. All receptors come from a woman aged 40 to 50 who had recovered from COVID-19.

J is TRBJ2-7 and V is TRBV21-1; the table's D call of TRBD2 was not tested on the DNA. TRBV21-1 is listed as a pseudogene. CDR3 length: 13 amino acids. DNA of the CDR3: TGTGCCAGCAGTCTCACTAGGACCGGCGAGCAGTACGTC. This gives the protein CASSLTRTGEQYV.

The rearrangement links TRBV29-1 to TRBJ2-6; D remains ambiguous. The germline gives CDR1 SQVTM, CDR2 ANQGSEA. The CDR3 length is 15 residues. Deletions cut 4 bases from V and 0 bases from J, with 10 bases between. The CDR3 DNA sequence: TGCAGCGTTGTTTACAGCCTCTCTGGGGCCAACGTCCTGACTTTC. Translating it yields CSVVYSLSGANVLTF.

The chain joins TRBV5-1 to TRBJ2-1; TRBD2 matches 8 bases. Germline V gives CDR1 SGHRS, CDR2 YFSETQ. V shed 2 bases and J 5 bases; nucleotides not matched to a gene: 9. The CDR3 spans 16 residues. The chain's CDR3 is CASSLASGSAHNEQFF. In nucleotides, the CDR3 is TGCGCCAGCAGCTTAGCGAGCGGGAGTGCCCACAATGAGCAGTTCTTC.

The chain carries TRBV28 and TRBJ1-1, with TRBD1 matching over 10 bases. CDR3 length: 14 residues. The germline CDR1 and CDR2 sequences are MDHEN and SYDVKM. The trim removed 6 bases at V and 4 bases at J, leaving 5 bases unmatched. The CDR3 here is CASRGQGMGTEAFF. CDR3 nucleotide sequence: TGTGCCAGCAGGGGACAGGGGATGGGCACTGAAGCTTTCTTT.

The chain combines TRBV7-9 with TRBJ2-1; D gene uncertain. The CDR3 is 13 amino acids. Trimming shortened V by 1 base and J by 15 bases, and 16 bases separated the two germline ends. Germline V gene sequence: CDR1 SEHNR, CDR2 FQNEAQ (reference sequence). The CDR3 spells CASSLERSAPGFF. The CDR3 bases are TGTGCCAGCAGCTTAGAGAGGTCCGCCCCTGGGTTCTTC.

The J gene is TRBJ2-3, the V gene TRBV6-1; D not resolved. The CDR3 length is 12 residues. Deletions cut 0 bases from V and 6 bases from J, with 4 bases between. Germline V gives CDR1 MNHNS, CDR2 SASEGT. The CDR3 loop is CASSEARDTQYF. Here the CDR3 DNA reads TGTGCCAGCAGTGAAGCGCGTGATACGCAGTATTTT.

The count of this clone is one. CDR3 loop: CASSFRDTFYEQYV. The CDR3 DNA reads TGTGCCAGCAGCTTCCGGGACACTTTCTACGAGCAGTACGTC. V is TRBV11-3 and J is TRBJ2-7; maybe TRBD1 (6 bases). V was cut by 3 bases and J by 3 bases, with 12 bases left in between. The CDR3 sequence is 14 residues long. Germline values: CDR1 SGHNT, CDR2 YENEEA.

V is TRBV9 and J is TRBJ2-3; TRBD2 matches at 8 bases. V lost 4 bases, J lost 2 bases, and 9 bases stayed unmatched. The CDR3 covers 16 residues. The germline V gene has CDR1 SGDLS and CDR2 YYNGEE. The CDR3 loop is CASSPQGTSYTDTQYF. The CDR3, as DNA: TGTGCCAGCAGCCCTCAAGGGACTAGTTACACAGATACGCAGTATTTT.

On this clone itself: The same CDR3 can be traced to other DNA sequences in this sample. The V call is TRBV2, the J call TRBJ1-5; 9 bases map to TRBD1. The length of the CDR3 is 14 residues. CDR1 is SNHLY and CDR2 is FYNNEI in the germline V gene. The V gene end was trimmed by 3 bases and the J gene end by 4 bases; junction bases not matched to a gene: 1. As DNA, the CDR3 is TGTGCCAGCAGTGAGGGGACAGGGAATCAGCCCCAGCATTTT. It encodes CASSEGTGNQPQHF.

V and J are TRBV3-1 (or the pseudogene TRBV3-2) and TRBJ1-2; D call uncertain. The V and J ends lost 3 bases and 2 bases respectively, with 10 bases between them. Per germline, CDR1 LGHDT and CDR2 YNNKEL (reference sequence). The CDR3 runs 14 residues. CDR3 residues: CASSHPTANYGYTF. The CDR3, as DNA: TGTGCCAGCAGCCACCCAACAGCCAACTATGGCTACACCTTC.

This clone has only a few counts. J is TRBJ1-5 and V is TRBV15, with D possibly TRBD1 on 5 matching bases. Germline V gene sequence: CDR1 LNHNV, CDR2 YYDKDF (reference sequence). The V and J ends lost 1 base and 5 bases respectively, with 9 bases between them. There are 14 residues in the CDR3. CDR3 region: CATSRGGRDQPQHF. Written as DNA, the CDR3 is TGTGCCACCAGCAGAGGAGGCAGGGATCAGCCCCAGCATTTT.

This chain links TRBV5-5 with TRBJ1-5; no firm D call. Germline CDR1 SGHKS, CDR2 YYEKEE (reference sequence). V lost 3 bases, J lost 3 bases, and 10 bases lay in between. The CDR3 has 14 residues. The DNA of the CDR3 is TGTGCCAGCAGCTGGGCCCAGAACAATCAGCCCCAGCATTTT. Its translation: CASSWAQNNQPQHF. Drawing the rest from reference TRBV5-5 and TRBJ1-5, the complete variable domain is DAGVTQSPTHLIKTRGQQVTLRCSPISGHKSVSWYQQVLGQGPQFIFQYYEKEERGRGNFPDRFSARQFPNYSSELNVNALLLGDSALYLCASSWAQNNQPQHFGDGTRLSIL.

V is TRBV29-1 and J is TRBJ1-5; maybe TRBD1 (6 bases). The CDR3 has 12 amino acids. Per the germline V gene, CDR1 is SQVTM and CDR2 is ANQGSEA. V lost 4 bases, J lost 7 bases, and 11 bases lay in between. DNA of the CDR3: TGCAGCGTTGGGGGGCAGAACCAGCCCCAGCATTTT. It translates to CSVGGQNQPQHF. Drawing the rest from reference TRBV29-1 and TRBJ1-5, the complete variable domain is SAVISQKPSRDICQRGTSLTIQCQVDSQVTMMFWYRQQPGQSLTLIATANQGSEATYESGFVIDKFPISRPNLTFSTLTVSNMSPEDSSIYLCSVGGQNQPQHFGDGTRLSIL.

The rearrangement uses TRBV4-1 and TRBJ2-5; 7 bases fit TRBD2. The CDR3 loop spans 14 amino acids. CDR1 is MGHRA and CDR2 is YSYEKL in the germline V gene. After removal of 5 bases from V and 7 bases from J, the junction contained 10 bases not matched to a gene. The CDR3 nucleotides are TGCGCCAGCAGCACTTCCCAGGGCGGGGGGACCCAGTACTTC. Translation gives CASSTSQGGGTQYF.

CDR3: CATRQHPFDGYTF. Here the CDR3 DNA reads TGTGCCACCAGGCAACACCCTTTCGATGGCTACACCTTC. The rearrangement links TRBV15 to TRBJ1-2; D is unresolved. The germline CDR1 and CDR2 sequences are LNHNV and YYDKDF (reference sequence). The CDR3 sequence is 13 residues long. V lost 6 bases, J lost 6 bases, and 14 bases lay in between.

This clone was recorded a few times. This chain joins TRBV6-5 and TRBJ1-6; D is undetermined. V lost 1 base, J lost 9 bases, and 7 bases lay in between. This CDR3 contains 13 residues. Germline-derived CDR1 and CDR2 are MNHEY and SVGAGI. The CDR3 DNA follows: TGTGCCAGCAGTTACTTTGCGGGTTCACCCCTCCACTTT. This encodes CASSYFAGSPLHF.

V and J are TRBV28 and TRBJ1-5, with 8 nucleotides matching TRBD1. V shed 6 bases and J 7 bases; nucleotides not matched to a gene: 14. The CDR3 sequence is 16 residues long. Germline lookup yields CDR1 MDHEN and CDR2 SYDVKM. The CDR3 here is CASSPATGAWGQPQHF. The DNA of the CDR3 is TGTGCCAGCAGCCCCGCGACAGGGGCATGGGGACAGCCCCAGCATTTT.

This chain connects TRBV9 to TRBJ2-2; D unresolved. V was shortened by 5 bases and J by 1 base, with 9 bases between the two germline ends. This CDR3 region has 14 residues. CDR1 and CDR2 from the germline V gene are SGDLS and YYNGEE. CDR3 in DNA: TGTGCCAGCAGAACCACGCGGAACACCGGGGAGCTGTTTTTT. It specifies CASRTTRNTGELFF.